A selection of T cell receptor beta chains follows, all from one sample in a study of OX40 agonist ivuxolimab in advanced cancers. Only in-frame clones appear in the TCRdb table, and some are missing; sequencing was by immunoSEQ multiplex PCR. The table has roughly 80,000 clones, 86% seen once; the top ten hold approximately 2%. This specimen consisted of CD4+ or CD8+ T cells sorted from blood, obtained in a trial of the OX40 agonist ivuxolimab. All receptors derive from an adult with an advanced solid tumor such as melanoma, head and neck, liver or kidney cancer. Each CDR3 is given with its conserved first and last residue. The order of the fields is clone size, J gene, V gene, D gene, CDR3 protein, CDR3 DNA. D genes are given only for firm matches. Size is stated for part of the rows, as once, few or many counts, or as a class when the clone is expanded.

- TRBJ2-5 TRBV5-1 - CASSLKETQYF TGCGCCAGCAGCTTAAAAGAGACCCAGTACTTC
- TRBJ2-1 TRBV9 - CASSVGLQGYNEQFF TGTGCCAGCAGCGTAGGCCTGCAGGGTTACAATGAGCAGTTCTTC
many TRBJ1-3 TRBV15 - CATSYGTDLKNTIYF TGTGCCACCAGCTACGGGACTGACCTAAAAAACACCATATATTTT
- TRBJ2-5 TRBV14 TRBD2 CASSQESGLAGIQETQYF TGTGCCAGCAGCCAAGAGAGCGGGCTAGCGGGGATCCAAGAGACCCAGTACTTC
- TRBJ2-2 TRBV7-7 - CASSLAPGGATGELFF TGTGCCAGCAGCTTAGCGCCTGGGGGAGCCACCGGGGAGCTGTTTTTT
- TRBJ2-3 TRBV30 TRBD2 CAWSLAGGTDTQYF TGTGCCTGGTCGCTAGCGGGAGGCACAGATACGCAGTATTTT
- TRBJ1-4 TRBV28 - CASSSANEKLFF TGTGCCAGCAGCTCCGCGAATGAAAAACTGTTTTTT
- TRBJ1-5 TRBV15 - CATSRDSGSNQPQHF TGTGCCACCAGCAGAGATTCAGGTAGCAATCAGCCCCAGCATTTT
- TRBJ1-5 TRBV5-5 TRBD1 CASSSADRGHNQPQHF TGTGCCAGCAGCTCCGCGGACAGGGGGCACAATCAGCCCCAGCATTTT
- TRBJ2-7 TRBV5-1 TRBD1 CASAPGGSAPHEQYF TGCGCCAGCGCCCCAGGGGGCTCGGCCCCCCACGAGCAGTACTTC
- TRBJ1-5 TRBV2 - CASSGQFSNQPQHF TGTGCCAGCAGTGGTCAGTTTAGCAATCAGCCCCAGCATTTT
once TRBJ1-5 TRBV7-2 TRBD1 CASSFTTGVSQPQHF TGTGCCAGCAGCTTCACGACAGGGGTGAGCCAGCCCCAGCATTTT
- TRBJ2-7 TRBV5-1 - CASSLNAGRSYEQYF TGCGCCAGCAGCTTAAATGCGGGCCGCTCCTACGAGCAGTACTTC
- TRBJ2-3 TRBV28 TRBD2 CASSSPGLAGGTDTQYF TGTGCCAGCAGTAGCCCGGGACTAGCGGGCGGCACAGATACGCAGTATTTT
- TRBJ2-3 TRBV5-8 TRBD1 CASSLGQGDPTDTQYF TGTGCCAGCAGCTTGGGACAGGGGGATCCCACAGATACGCAGTATTTT
- TRBJ2-5 TRBV7-2 - CASSFGGIQETQYF TGTGCCAGCAGCTTTGGCGGGATCCAAGAGACCCAGTACTTC
- TRBJ2-3 TRBV5-4 - CASSLRTDTQYF TGTGCCAGCAGCTTGAGGACAGATACGCAGTATTTT
- TRBJ1-2 TRBV15 - CATSRDPGWDFYTF TGTGCCACCAGCAGAGATCCGGGGTGGGACTTCTACACCTTC
- TRBJ2-7 TRBV6-1 - CASKEGGAWGQERYF TGTGCCAGCAAGGAAGGGGGGGCTTGGGGACAGGAGCGGTACTTC
- TRBJ2-5 TRBV28 - CASSLGTYQETQYF TGTGCCAGCAGTTTGGGGACATATCAAGAGACCCAGTACTTC
- TRBJ2-7 TRBV7-2 TRBD1 CARQGAFEQYF TGTGCCAGACAGGGGGCGTTCGAGCAGTACTTC
- TRBJ2-3 TRBV4-3 - CASSQGQRGTDTQYF TGCGCCAGCAGCCAAGGGCAGAGAGGCACAGATACGCAGTATTTT
- TRBJ2-7 TRBV6-1 - CASTNYRVEQYF TGTGCCAGCACCAATTACAGGGTTGAGCAGTACTTC
- TRBJ2-4 TRBV28 TRBD2 CASSFGGRRVKNIQYF TGTGCCAGCAGTTTCGGCGGGAGGAGGGTGAAAAACATTCAGTACTTC
- TRBJ1-6 TRBV27 - CASSFLRDNSPLHF TGTGCCAGCAGTTTTTTACGAGATAATTCACCCCTCCACTTT
- TRBJ2-2 TRBV13 - CASSEGTGELFF TGTGCCAGCAGTGAGGGGACCGGGGAGCTGTTTTTT
- TRBJ2-3 TRBV27 - CASSRPESTQYF TGTGCCAGCAGTCGACCTGAGAGTACGCAGTATTTT
few TRBJ1-4 TRBV28 - CASSLGGQVEKLFF TGTGCCAGCAGTTTAGGGGGACAAGTCGAAAAACTGTTTTTT
- TRBJ1-3 TRBV5-1 - CASPRGDSGNTIYF TGCGCCAGCCCGAGGGGGGACTCTGGAAACACCATATATTTT
once TRBJ2-1 TRBV28 TRBD1 CASTRRTGAGNEQFF TGTGCCAGCACCCGGAGGACAGGGGCGGGCAATGAGCAGTTCTTC
- TRBJ1-5 TRBV27 - CASSLRGGGYSNQPQHF TGTGCCAGCAGTTTAAGGGGTGGGGGCTACAGCAATCAGCCCCAGCATTTT
- TRBJ2-3 TRBV2 - CASSDRERRLTDTQYF TGTGCCAGCAGTGACAGGGAGCGGAGACTCACAGATACGCAGTATTTT
- TRBJ2-2 TRBV19 - CALLLVRVEVRPTGELFF TGTGCCCTCCTTCTGGTGCGCGTGGAGGTGCGACCCACCGGGGAGCTGTTTTTT
- TRBJ2-7 TRBV7-9 - CASSFLRDGSSYEQYF TGTGCCAGCAGCTTCCTCCGGGACGGTAGCTCCTACGAGCAGTACTTC
- TRBJ1-5 TRBV4-2 - CASSQSSDRNQPQHF TGTGCCAGCAGCCAGTCGTCAGACCGTAATCAGCCCCAGCATTTT
- TRBJ2-1 TRBV20-1 - CSAKFGREQFF TGCAGTGCTAAGTTCGGGCGTGAGCAGTTCTTC
- TRBJ2-3 TRBV4-3 - CASSQSIAARTDTQYF TGCGCCAGCAGCCAATCCATAGCCGCCCGCACAGATACGCAGTATTTT
- TRBJ1-5 TRBV6-6 - CASILGGANQPQHF TGTGCCAGCATCTTAGGGGGGGCGAATCAGCCCCAGCATTTT
- TRBJ2-7 TRBV5-1 TRBD1 CASSSANRGGDEQYF TGCGCCAGCAGCTCGGCAAACAGGGGCGGCGACGAGCAGTACTTC
once TRBJ1-1 TRBV10-3 TRBD1 CAISGQANTEAFF TGTGCCATTTCGGGACAGGCGAACACTGAAGCTTTCTTT
- TRBJ1-2 TRBV29-1 - CSVPPPGGSSYGYTF TGCAGCGTTCCCCCCCCGGGGGGTTCGAGCTATGGCTACACCTTC
once TRBJ2-5 TRBV5-1 TRBD1 CASSSRPRAGQGSETQYF TGCGCCAGCAGCTCCCGTCCCCGAGCTGGACAGGGGTCGGAGACCCAGTACTTC
- TRBJ1-1 TRBV18 - CASSPGQNTEAFF TGTGCCAGCTCACCGGGACAGAACACTGAAGCTTTCTTT
- TRBJ1-4 TRBV9 - CASSSPTGLATNEKLFF TGTGCCAGCAGCTCCCCAACGGGCCTTGCAACTAATGAAAAACTGTTTTTT
- TRBJ2-7 TRBV4-1 - CASSQESMTSSYEQYF TGCGCCAGCAGCCAAGAGTCAATGACATCCTCCTACGAGCAGTACTTC
- TRBJ1-4 TRBV7-6 - CASSSDTEKLFF TGTGCCAGCAGCTCCGACACGGAAAAACTGTTTTTT
once TRBJ2-1 TRBV29-1 - CSASQGGEQFF TGCAGCGCTTCACAGGGCGGTGAGCAGTTCTTC
- TRBJ2-3 TRBV7-3 - CASSLSYYTDTQYF TGTGCCAGCAGCTTATCCTACTACACAGATACGCAGTATTTT
- TRBJ1-1 TRBV18 - CASSPRAGNTEAFF TGTGCCAGCTCACCAAGGGCGGGGAACACTGAAGCTTTCTTT
once TRBJ2-7 TRBV6-6 TRBD2 CASSTSGRVDEQYF TGTGCCAGCAGTACTAGCGGGAGGGTCGACGAGCAGTACTTC
- TRBJ2-1 TRBV10-3 - CAISDYVKRVDEQFF TGTGCCATCAGTGACTACGTAAAGAGGGTCGATGAGCAGTTCTTC
- TRBJ1-1 TRBV19 - CASSEQGEAFF TGTGCCAGTAGTGAGCAGGGAGAAGCTTTCTTT
- TRBJ2-3 TRBV5-1 - CASSLEGRTDTQYF TGCGCCAGCAGCTTGGAGGGGCGCACAGATACGCAGTATTTT
- TRBJ1-2 TRBV10-2 - CASSEVRANGYTF TGCGCCAGCAGTGAAGTTAGGGCTAATGGCTACACCTTC
- TRBJ2-5 TRBV19 - CASSIVSQETQYF TGTGCCAGTAGTATAGTCAGCCAAGAGACCCAGTACTTC